This T cell receptor (beta chain) was observed in a study of cytomegalovirus exposure and HLA in healthy donors. The germline V and J ends were trimmed by 2 bases and 2 bases, with 9 bases remaining between them. Looked up from germline, CDR1 is SGHRS and CDR2 is YFSETQ. This CDR3 has 14 amino acids. This clone was observed a single time. Both 60 Vbeta primers and 13 Jbeta primers went into the PCR. This table comes from immunoSEQ multiplex PCR, and its TCRdb copy is limited to in-frame clones, with some not included. The sample shows roughly 110,000 clones, about 80% of them seen only once. The TCR was taken from a woman aged 25-40 years in good health and CMV-seropositive. This chain connects TRBV5-1 to TRBJ2-3, with TRBD1 as a possible D gene (6 bases). Sequenced: PBMCs. The CDR3 nucleotides are TGCGCCAGCAGCTTCGACAGGTTCACAGATACGCAGTATTTT. The encoded protein is CASSFDRFTDTQYF.